The entry below describes one TCR beta chain. Relapses following autologous stem cell transplantation were seen in all patients, with brentuximab vedotin exposure varying. Trimming left V 4 bases short and J 6 bases short, with 13 bases between. The CDR3 covers 13 residues. CDR1 and CDR2 (germline): SGHRS, YFSETQ. This specimen belongs to a study of PD-1 blockade in classical Hodgkin lymphoma. TCRdb's table, derived via immunoSEQ multiplex PCR, lists solely in-frame clones and lacks some. The sample records under 40,000 clones, approximately 80% being singletons. The source is a human donor with classical Hodgkin lymphoma. This specimen was peripheral blood mononuclear cells (PBMCs), taken at baseline. The chain carries TRBV5-1 and TRBJ1-1; D might be TRBD1 (5 bases). The CDR3 region is CASSRRGLAEAFF. The CDR3, as DNA: TGCGCCAGCAGCCGTAGGGGCTTGGCTGAAGCTTTCTTT.